Listed here are 29 T cell receptor beta chains from one sample, sequenced in a study of T cell responses to AZD1222 COVID-19 vaccine. Assay: immunoSEQ multiplex PCR; the TCRdb copy retains only in-frame clones and omits some. Of over 100,000 clones in the sample, roughly 90% were seen once. Sequenced material: peripheral blood, taken on day 0 of AZD1222 vaccination. The receptors come from an adult in good health.

V gene TRBV18 combines with J gene TRBJ1-3, with a weak D call TRBD1 (5 bases). The CDR3 spans 14 residues. Per germline, CDR1 KGHSH and CDR2 LQKENI. The V end was cut by 2 bases, the J end by 2 bases, with 7 bases between. The chain's CDR3 is CASSPEQAGNTIYF. The CDR3 DNA follows: TGTGCCAGCTCACCAGAACAGGCTGGAAACACCATATATTTT.

For this clone: The same CDR3 is also encoded by other DNA sequences in this sample. The chain recombines TRBV2 with TRBJ1-5; the D is unclear. CDR1 and CDR2 from the germline V gene are SNHLY and FYNNEI. With 4 bases removed from V and 0 bases from J, the gap between germline ends came to 7 bases. The CDR3 has 14 amino acids. In nucleotides, the CDR3 is TGTGCCAGCAGTGGGACGATTAGCAATCAGCCCCAGCATTTT. This sequence encodes CASSGTISNQPQHF.

This clone appeared once. This rearrangement joins TRBV6-5 to TRBJ1-3, with D uncertain. The V and J ends lost 2 bases and 0 bases respectively, with 8 bases between them. The CDR3 totals 15 residues. Germline CDR1 reads MNHEY; CDR2 reads SVGAGI. The chain's CDR3 is CASSYTQHSGNTIYF. DNA for the CDR3: TGTGCCAGCAGTTACACACAGCACTCTGGAAACACCATATATTTT.

The rearrangement links TRBV11-2 to TRBJ2-5; unclear D gene. Looked up from germline, CDR1 is SGHAT and CDR2 is FQNNGV. This CDR3 has 11 amino acids. The V end lost 5 bases, the J end lost 5 bases, and 6 bases lay between the germline ends. The CDR3 sequence is CASSGVETQYF. The CDR3 DNA sequence: TGTGCCAGCAGCGGGGTGGAGACCCAGTACTTC.

This sequence joins TRBV19 and TRBJ2-1, with 10 bases that match TRBD2. Trimming took 7 bases from V and 5 from J; bases not matched to a gene: 14. The CDR3 length is 17 residues. The germline CDR1 and CDR2 sequences are LNHDA and SQIVND (reference sequence). As DNA, the CDR3 is TGTGCCAGTACCCTCCACAACCTAGCGGGGGCCCACAATGAGCAGTTCTTC. Protein sequence: CASTLHNLAGAHNEQFF.

The chain couples TRBV2 to TRBJ1-4, with a weak D call TRBD1 (5 bases). The length of the CDR3 is 18 residues. CDR1 is SNHLY, CDR2 FYNNEI, per germline. V lost 2 bases and J 4 bases, leaving 20 bases between the germline ends. The CDR3 DNA reads as TGTGCCAGCAGTGAACTATTTGCCGGGGGGGACCTTAATGAAAAACTGTTTTTT. Its translation: CASSELFAGGDLNEKLFF.

In its sample, this clone was seen once. The chain has TRBV9 and TRBJ1-2, with 7 bases lining up with TRBD1. From germline, CDR1 is SGDLS and CDR2 YYNGEE. The CDR3 runs 13 residues. V lost 3 bases, J lost 8 bases, and 7 bases stayed unmatched. The CDR3: CASSATQGYGYTF. Here the CDR3 DNA reads TGTGCCAGCAGCGCAACACAGGGGTACGGCTACACCTTC.

The chain uses TRBV5-1 and TRBJ1-5; TRBD1 matches at 8 bases. Trimming removed 4 bases from V and 4 bases from J; junction bases left unmatched: 1. The CDR3 has 13 residues. Germline CDR1 and CDR2: SGHRS and YFSETQ. The CDR3 is CASSRTGNQPQHF. In DNA form, the CDR3 reads TGCGCCAGCAGCCGGACAGGGAATCAGCCCCAGCATTTT. The complete variable domain, with remaining parts taken from reference TRBV5-1 and TRBJ1-5, reads KAGVTQTPRYLIKTRGQQVTLSCSPISGHRSVSWYQQTPGQGLQFLFEYFSETQRNKGNFPGRFSGRQFSNSRSEMNVSTLELGDSALYLCASSRTGNQPQHFGDGTRLSIL.

This chain uses TRBV5-1 with TRBJ1-1; TRBD1 aligns across 9 bases. CDR1 is SGHRS, CDR2 YFSETQ, per germline. V lost 1 base to trimming and J lost 0 bases; unmatched junction nucleotides: 7. The CDR3 is 17 residues long. The CDR3 sequence: CASSLSGQGILNTEAFF. The CDR3 DNA follows: TGCGCCAGCAGCTTGTCGGGACAGGGTATTTTGAACACTGAAGCTTTCTTT.

The chain combines TRBV3-1 (or the pseudogene TRBV3-2) with TRBJ2-2; either TRBD1 or TRBD2 may fit D (6 bases each). V lost 5 bases and J lost 6, with 13 bases in between. The CDR3 covers 14 residues. CDR1 LGHDT and CDR2 YNNKEL come from the germline V gene (reference sequence). The CDR3 reads CASSGPGAAGELFF. The CDR3 nucleotides are TGTGCCAGCAGCGGGCCGGGGGCAGCCGGGGAGCTGTTTTTT.

The chain links TRBV11-2 to TRBJ1-6; tentatively, D is TRBD1 (5 bases). CDR1 is SGHAT, CDR2 FQNNGV, per germline. The CDR3 totals 14 residues. V was cut by 0 bases and J by 9 bases, with 9 bases left in between. CDR3 DNA sequence: TGTGCCAGCAGCTTAGATCCGGGGGGTTCACCCCTCCACTTT. Its translation: CASSLDPGGSPLHF. Based on the CDR3 plus reference TRBV11-2 and TRBJ1-6, the full variable domain is EAGVAQSPRYKIIEKRQSVAFWCNPISGHATLYWYQQILGQGPKLLIQFQNNGVVDDSQLPKDRFSAERLKGVDSTLKIQPAKLEDSAVYLCASSLDPGGSPLHFGNGTRLTVT.

The chain couples TRBV10-2 to TRBJ1-2; D is undetermined. Germline CDR1 is WSHSY and CDR2 is SAAADI. Between the trimmed V and J ends, which lost 3 bases and 8 bases, there was a span of 7 bases. CDR3 size: 11 residues. The CDR3, as DNA: TGCGCCAGCAGTGAAGGCGGCGGCTACACCTTC. Translation: CASSEGGGYTF.

This clone occurred a few times. J is TRBJ2-1 and V is TRBV5-1, with D perhaps matching TRBD1 or TRBD2 (5 bases each). The germline V gene has CDR1 SGHRS and CDR2 YFSETQ. V lost 7 bases, J lost 7 bases, and 21 bases lay in between. The CDR3 runs to 15 residues. The CDR3 spells CASYSLGTAVNEQFF. The DNA for the CDR3 is TGCGCCAGCTATTCTCTCGGGACCGCGGTGAATGAGCAGTTCTTC.

The chain links TRBV12-5 to TRBJ2-1; D may be TRBD2 (6 bases). The V gene lost 2 bases and the J gene lost 15 bases, with 11 bases spanning the gap. The germline V gene has CDR1 LGHNT and CDR2 FRNRAP. CDR3 size: 11 residues. CDR3 protein: CASGLLGRPFF. Written as DNA, the CDR3 is TGTGCTAGTGGTTTGCTGGGGAGGCCGTTCTTC.

The chain has TRBV29-1 and TRBJ2-7, with unresolved D. The CDR3 extends over 12 amino acids. Trimming left V 3 bases short and J 0 bases short, with 6 bases between. Germline CDR1 SQVTM, CDR2 ANQGSEA. In DNA form, the CDR3 reads TGCAGCGTTGAGACCTTCTCCTACGAGCAGTACTTC. This translates into CSVETFSYEQYF.

This sequence joins TRBV9 and TRBJ1-2; perhaps TRBD1 as D (5 bases). The germline V and J ends were trimmed by 0 bases and 2 bases, with 11 bases remaining between them. Looked up from germline, CDR1 is SGDLS and CDR2 is YYNGEE. CDR3 length equals 15 residues. This CDR3 is CASSVGQTSNYGYTF. Written as DNA, the CDR3 is TGTGCCAGCAGCGTAGGACAGACTTCAAACTATGGCTACACCTTC.

The chain couples TRBV5-5 to TRBJ1-2; D unresolved. Deletions cut 3 bases from V and 0 bases from J, with 12 bases between. The CDR3 runs to 15 residues. The germline gives CDR1 SGHKS, CDR2 YYEKEE (reference sequence). The CDR3 spells CASSSGIGPNYGYTF. In DNA, the CDR3 is TGTGCCAGCAGCTCGGGGATAGGGCCTAACTATGGCTACACCTTC.

V usage is TRBV19 and J usage is TRBJ1-5; possible D gene TRBD1, 5 bases. Germline V gene data show CDR1 as LNHDA and CDR2 as SQIVND (reference sequence). V shed 5 bases and J shed 2 bases, with 34 bases lying between them. The CDR3 is made up of 22 amino acids. The chain's CDR3 is CASSPQLQGKRSGVWGNQPQHF. CDR3 DNA: TGTGCCAGTAGTCCCCAGCTCCAGGGAAAGAGGTCCGGGGTATGGGGCAATCAGCCCCAGCATTTT.

The CDR3 sequence: CASSVVQGAFGNTGELFF. In DNA, the CDR3 is TGTGCCAGCAGTGTCGTACAGGGGGCGTTCGGGAACACCGGGGAGCTGTTTTTT. The J gene is TRBJ2-2, the V gene TRBV27; 9 bases are shared with TRBD1. Trimming removed 5 bases from V and 1 base from J; junction bases left unmatched: 11. Germline V gives CDR1 MNHEY, CDR2 SMNVEV (reference sequence). This CDR3 region has 18 residues.

The chain combines TRBV7-2 with TRBJ2-1, with TRBD2 matching 11 bases. Germline CDR1 reads SGHTA; CDR2 reads FQGNSA. With V trimmed by 1 base and J by 10 bases, 9 bases remained unmatched. The length of the CDR3 is 16 residues. CDR3 in amino acids: CASSLDRLAGLREQFF. In nucleotides, the CDR3 is TGTGCCAGCAGCTTAGACAGACTAGCGGGATTAAGGGAGCAGTTCTTC.

The chain couples TRBV7-3 to TRBJ2-2, with 10 bases aligning to TRBD2. Unmatched junction bases numbered 6, after V lost 6 bases and J lost 2 bases. The CDR3 spans 16 residues. Germline CDR1 SGHTA, CDR2 FQGTGA. CDR3 residues: CASSPSGGPNTGELFF. CDR3 in DNA: TGTGCCAGCAGTCCTAGCGGGGGACCTAACACCGGGGAGCTGTTTTTT.

The chain is built from TRBV3-1 (or the pseudogene TRBV3-2) and TRBJ1-4; no clear D. From germline, CDR1 is LGHDT and CDR2 YNNKEL (reference sequence). This CDR3 comprises 16 residues. Trimming took off 4 bases at V and 8 bases at J, with 20 bases between the two ends. The CDR3 loop reads CASSLSAEAPGEKLFF. CDR3 nucleotide sequence: TGTGCCAGCAGCCTATCGGCGGAAGCCCCGGGGGAAAAACTGTTTTTT.

The chain uses TRBV12-3 or TRBV12-4 and TRBJ2-1; tentatively, D is TRBD2 (6 bases). V was cut by 6 bases and J by 14 bases, with 20 bases left in between. This CDR3 is 13 amino acids long. The CDR3 DNA reads as TGTGCCAGCAGCCCAATCGGTGGAGGGGAAGAGTTCTTC. It codes for CASSPIGGGEEFF.

The V call is TRBV5-8, the J call TRBJ1-2, with 7 nucleotides matching TRBD1. The CDR3 is 16 residues long. J lost 2 bases, V lost 3 bases, and 10 bases had no gene match. Germline V gives CDR1 SGHTS, CDR2 YDEGEE. CDR3 nucleotides: TGTGCCAGCAGCTCAGGCGACAGGGCTAGGAACTATGGCTACACCTTC. It encodes CASSSGDRARNYGYTF.

This clone was detected once. The V and J genes are TRBV19 and TRBJ2-7; D might be TRBD1 (6 bases). Trimming removed 1 base at V and 5 bases at J, with 15 bases between. Germline values: CDR1 LNHDA, CDR2 SQIVND (reference sequence). There are 15 residues in the CDR3. The CDR3 loop is CASSIGAKKGDEQYF. CDR3 sequence (DNA): TGTGCCAGTAGTATAGGGGCGAAGAAGGGGGACGAGCAGTACTTC. Full variable domain (remainder filled in from reference TRBV19 and TRBJ2-7): DGGITQSPKYLFRKEGQNVTLSCEQNLNHDAMYWYRQDPGQGLRLIYYSQIVNDFQKGDIAEGYSVSREKKESFPLTVTSAQKNPTAFYLCASSIGAKKGDEQYFGPGTRLTVT.

This clone was detected a few times. V gene TRBV12-2 combines with J gene TRBJ1-1. TRBV12-2 is shown as a pseudogene. CDR3 length: 16 residues. For the CDR3, the DNA is TGTGCAAGTCGCTTAGTAGGAACTCTGGCGGACACTGAAGCTTTCTTT. As protein: CASRLVGTLADTEAFF.

Comment on this clone: The sample holds other DNA sequences that translate to the same CDR3. The CDR3 region has the DNA TGTGCCAGCTCACCGACCAACACTGAAGCTTTCTTT. Protein: CASSPTNTEAFF. The V call is TRBV18, the J call TRBJ1-1, with no clear D. This CDR3 has 12 amino acids. Trimming pared 3 bases from V and 2 bases from J, leaving 4 bases between. Germline values: CDR1 KGHSH, CDR2 LQKENI.

This chain connects TRBV5-1 to TRBJ2-1; D might be TRBD1 or TRBD2, each matching 6 bases. The CDR3 loop spans 15 amino acids. V lost 5 bases, J lost 5 bases, and 17 bases lay in between. Germline assignment: CDR1 SGHRS and CDR2 YFSETQ. The DNA of the CDR3 is TGCGCCAGCAGAAATAGCGGAGGGGGGCACAATGAGCAGTTCTTC. Amino acid sequence: CASRNSGGGHNEQFF. Full variable domain (missing parts from reference TRBV5-1 and TRBJ2-1): KAGVTQTPRYLIKTRGQQVTLSCSPISGHRSVSWYQQTPGQGLQFLFEYFSETQRNKGNFPGRFSGRQFSNSRSEMNVSTLELGDSALYLCASRNSGGGHNEQFFGPGTRLTVL.

This chain joins TRBV7-8 and TRBJ2-7; D is undetermined. CDR1 and CDR2 from the germline V gene are SGHVS and FQNEAQ. The CDR3 spans 11 residues. V was shortened by 3 bases and J by 2 bases, with 2 bases between the two germline ends. The CDR3 DNA sequence: TGTGCCAGCAGCTTTACCTACGAGCAGTACTTC. Protein product: CASSFTYEQYF. Variable domain in full (rest from reference TRBV7-8 and TRBJ2-7): GAGVSQSPRYKVAKRGQDVALRCDPISGHVSLFWYQQALGQGPEFLTYFQNEAQLDKSGLPSDRFFAERPEGSVSTLKIQRTQQEDSAVYLCASSFTYEQYFGPGTRLTVT.